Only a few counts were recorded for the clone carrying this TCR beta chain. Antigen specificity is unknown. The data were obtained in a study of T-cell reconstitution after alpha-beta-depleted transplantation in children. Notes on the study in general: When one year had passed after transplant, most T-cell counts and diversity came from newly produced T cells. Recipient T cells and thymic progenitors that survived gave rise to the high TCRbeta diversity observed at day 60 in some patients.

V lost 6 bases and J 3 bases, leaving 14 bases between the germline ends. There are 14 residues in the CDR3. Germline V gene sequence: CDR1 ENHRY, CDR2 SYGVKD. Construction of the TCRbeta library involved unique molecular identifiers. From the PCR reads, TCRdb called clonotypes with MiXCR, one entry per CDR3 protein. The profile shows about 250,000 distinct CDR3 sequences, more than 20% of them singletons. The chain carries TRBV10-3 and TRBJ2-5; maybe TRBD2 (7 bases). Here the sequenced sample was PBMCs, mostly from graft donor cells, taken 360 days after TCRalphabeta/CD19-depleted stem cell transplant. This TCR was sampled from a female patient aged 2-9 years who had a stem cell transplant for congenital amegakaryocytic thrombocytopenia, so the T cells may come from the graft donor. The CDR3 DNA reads TGTGCCATCAGGAAGGGGGGGACGGAAGAGACCCAGTACTTC. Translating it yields CAIRKGGTEETQYF.